Listed below are T cell receptor beta chains from one sample, sequenced in a study of blood T cell repertoires in COVID-19. The repertoire was sequenced with immunoSEQ multiplex PCR; TCRdb's copy has only in-frame clones and lacks some. The sample includes around 180,000 clones, 70% to 90% of them seen just once. Sequencing used peripheral blood. The receptors derive from a man aged 80 or over with COVID-19, enrolled during active disease. The CDR3 runs from the conserved cysteine through the conserved F or W. Each record gives: V gene, clone size, J gene, CDR3 protein. Not every row has a clone size; where given, it reads once, few, many or a size class.

>TRBV6-6|-|TRBJ1-5
CASSYPHSQPQHF
>TRBV5-1|-|TRBJ2-1
CASSPGLAGVNEQFF
>TRBV6-6|-|TRBJ2-5
CASSRGLPLQETQYF
>TRBV6-1|-|TRBJ2-7
CASSEEGTRGYEQYF
>TRBV6-5|once|TRBJ1-1
CASSYSRVNTEAFF
>TRBV11-2|once|TRBJ2-1
CASSWDWTSYNEQFF
>TRBV5-1|-|TRBJ2-1
CASSLEAGGPNEQFF
>TRBV10-3|-|TRBJ1-4
CAISESPGTGNEKLFF
>TRBV19|-|TRBJ1-4
CASSLQGATDEKLFF
>TRBV12-3/TRBV12-4|-|TRBJ2-1
CASSRPGGNEQFF
>TRBV6-1|-|TRBJ2-3
CASSEPGGTDTQYF
>TRBV9|-|TRBJ2-5
CASSVGGRGETQYF
>TRBV7-9|-|TRBJ1-6
CASSRDRGGGSPLHF
>TRBV5-1|-|TRBJ2-1
CASSSTSGTYNEQFF
>TRBV18|-|TRBJ1-1
CASSPPDRAPAFF
>TRBV3-1/TRBV3-2|-|TRBJ1-2
CASSHYGQGAYGYTF
>TRBV19|once|TRBJ1-3
CASSRGDLGNTIYF
>TRBV7-6|-|TRBJ2-2
CASSRDRGYTGELFF
>TRBV28|-|TRBJ1-4
CASSLWQGNEKLFF
>TRBV5-1|-|TRBJ1-4
CASSVQGIGEKLFF
>TRBV11-2|-|TRBJ2-7
CASSLVLTGGLGEQYF
>TRBV7-8|once|TRBJ2-7
CASSFSRDSYEQYF
>TRBV2|-|TRBJ2-1
CASSDPSGGLDNEQFF
>TRBV7-3|-|TRBJ2-2
CASSPPGQRGVGELFF
>TRBV5-5|-|TRBJ1-4
CASSLVATNEKLFF
>TRBV3-1/TRBV3-2|-|TRBJ1-1
CASSSFRGAEAFF
>TRBV7-2|-|TRBJ1-3
CASSSQGFSGNTIYF
>TRBV5-1|once|TRBJ1-2
CASSLSDSNYGYTF
>TRBV10-3|-|TRBJ2-7
CAISETREGVHEQYF